One T cell receptor (beta chain) is described in this entry. Its cognate antigen is unknown. TCR libraries were prepared from 3,500 to 4,500 ng total RNA each. PCR of TCRalpha and TCRbeta cDNA was nested, with two rounds of about 17 and 10 cycles. TCRdb reworked the 5' RACE reads into one entry per CDR3 protein, no DNA. This repertoire includes approximately 400,000 distinct CDR3 sequences. The source of the sample is a study of monozygotic twins with inflammatory bowel disease. Study-level points and caveats: Twin concordance left repertoire similarity unchanged, with limited power a possible explanation for this lack of difference. Results did not support any single strong IBD-associated signal or clonotype.

The V gene's germline CDR1 is SGHTA and CDR2 FQGNSA. The CDR3 has 14 residues. The specimen was blood. The sequence was obtained from a human donor with ulcerative colitis or Crohn's disease, or a healthy co-twin of an affected twin (not recorded which). The rearrangement links TRBV7-2 to TRBJ2-3. The CDR3: CASSDPTTGDTQYF.